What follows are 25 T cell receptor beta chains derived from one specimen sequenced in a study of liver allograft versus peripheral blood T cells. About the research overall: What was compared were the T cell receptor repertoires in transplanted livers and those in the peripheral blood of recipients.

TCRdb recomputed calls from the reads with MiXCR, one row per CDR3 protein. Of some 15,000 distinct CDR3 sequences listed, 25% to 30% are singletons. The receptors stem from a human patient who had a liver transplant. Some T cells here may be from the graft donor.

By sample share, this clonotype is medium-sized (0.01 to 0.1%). CDR3 protein: CASSLSTLLSAGELFF. CDR3 bases: TGTGCCAGCAGTTTATCGACGTTACTGAGCGCCGGGGAGCTGTTTTTT. V is TRBV27 and J is TRBJ2-2; D unresolved. Trimming took off 0 bases at V and 6 bases at J, with 14 bases between the two ends. CDR1 and CDR2 from the germline V gene are MNHEY and SMNVEV (reference sequence). The CDR3 is 16 residues long.

CDR3 amino acids: CAWRPRGGFHQPQHF. CDR3 nucleotides: TGTGCCTGGAGGCCCCGGGGGGGTTTCCATCAGCCCCAGCATTTT. The chain links TRBV30 to TRBJ1-5; D may be TRBD1 (5 bases). Germline V gene lookup returns CDR1 GTSNPN and CDR2 SVGIG (reference sequence). V dropped 3 bases and J dropped 5 bases, with 17 bases sitting between them. This CDR3 has 15 amino acids.

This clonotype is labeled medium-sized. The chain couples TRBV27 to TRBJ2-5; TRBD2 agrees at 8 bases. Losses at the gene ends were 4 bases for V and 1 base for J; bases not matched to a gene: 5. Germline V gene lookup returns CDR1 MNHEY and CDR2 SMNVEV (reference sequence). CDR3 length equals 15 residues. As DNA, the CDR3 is TGTGCCAGCAGTTCAGCTAGCGGGTTCCAAGAGACCCAGTACTTC. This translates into CASSSASGFQETQYF.

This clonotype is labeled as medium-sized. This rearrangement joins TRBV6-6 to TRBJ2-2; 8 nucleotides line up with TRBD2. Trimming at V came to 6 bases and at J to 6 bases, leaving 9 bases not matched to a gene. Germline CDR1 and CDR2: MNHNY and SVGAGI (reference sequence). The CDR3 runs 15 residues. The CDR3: CASRHSGTSPGELFF. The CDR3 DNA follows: TGTGCCAGCAGACATAGCGGGACCTCTCCCGGGGAGCTGTTTTTT.

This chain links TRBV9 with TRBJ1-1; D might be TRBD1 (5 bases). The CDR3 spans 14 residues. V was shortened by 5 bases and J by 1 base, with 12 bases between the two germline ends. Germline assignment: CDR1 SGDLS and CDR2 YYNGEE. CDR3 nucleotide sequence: TGTGCCAGCAGTTTAACCGACAGGAACACTGAAGCTTTCTTT. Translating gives CASSLTDRNTEAFF.

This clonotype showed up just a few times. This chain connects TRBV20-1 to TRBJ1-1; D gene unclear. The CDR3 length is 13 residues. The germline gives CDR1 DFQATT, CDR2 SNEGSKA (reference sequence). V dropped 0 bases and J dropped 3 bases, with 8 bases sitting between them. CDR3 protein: CSARDNGDTEAFF. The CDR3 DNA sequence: TGCAGTGCTAGAGATAATGGGGACACTGAAGCTTTCTTT.

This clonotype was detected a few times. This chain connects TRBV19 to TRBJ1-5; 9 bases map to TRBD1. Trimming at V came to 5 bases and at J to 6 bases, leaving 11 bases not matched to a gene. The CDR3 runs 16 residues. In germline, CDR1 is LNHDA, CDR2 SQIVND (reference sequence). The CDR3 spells CASSSGLQGASQPQHF. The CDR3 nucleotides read TGTGCCAGTAGTTCCGGGCTACAGGGGGCTTCTCAGCCCCAGCATTTT.

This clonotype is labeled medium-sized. The CDR3 spells CASSPPRAVWNTEAFF. CDR3 coding DNA: TGTGCCAGCTCACCACCGCGGGCAGTGTGGAACACTGAAGCTTTCTTT. This chain connects TRBV18 to TRBJ1-1; no reliable D call. The CDR3 has 16 amino acids. Germline V lookup: CDR1 KGHSH, CDR2 LQKENI. Trimming stripped 0 bases from V and 1 base from J, with 12 bases between. Supplemented by reference TRBV18 and TRBJ1-1, the full variable domain reads NAGVMQNPRHLVRRRGQEARLRCSPMKGHSHVYWYRQLPEEGLKFMVYLQKENIIDESGMPKERFSAEFPKEGPSILRIQQVVRGDSAAYFCASSPPRAVWNTEAFFGQGTRLTVV.

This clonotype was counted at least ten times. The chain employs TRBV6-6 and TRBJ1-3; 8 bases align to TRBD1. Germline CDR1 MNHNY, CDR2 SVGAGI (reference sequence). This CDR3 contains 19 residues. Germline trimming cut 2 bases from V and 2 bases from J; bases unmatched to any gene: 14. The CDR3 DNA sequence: TGTGCCAGCAGTTACGGGCTTACTGGACAGGGAGTGCCTGGAAACACCATATATTTT. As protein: CASSYGLTGQGVPGNTIYF.

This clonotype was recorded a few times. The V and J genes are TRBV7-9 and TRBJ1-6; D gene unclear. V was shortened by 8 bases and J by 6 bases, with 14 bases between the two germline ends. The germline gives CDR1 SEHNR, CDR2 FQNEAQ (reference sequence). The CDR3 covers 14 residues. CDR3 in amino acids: CASLPSRANSPLHF. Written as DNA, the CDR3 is TGTGCCAGCTTGCCTTCGAGGGCTAATTCACCCCTCCACTTT.

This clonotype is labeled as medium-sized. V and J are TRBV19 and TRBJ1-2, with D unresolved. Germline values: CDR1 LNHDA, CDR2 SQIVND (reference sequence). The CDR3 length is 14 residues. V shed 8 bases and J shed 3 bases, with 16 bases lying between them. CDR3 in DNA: TGTGCCAGTCTTCACCCCGGGCGAGACTATGGCTACACCTTC. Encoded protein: CASLHPGRDYGYTF.

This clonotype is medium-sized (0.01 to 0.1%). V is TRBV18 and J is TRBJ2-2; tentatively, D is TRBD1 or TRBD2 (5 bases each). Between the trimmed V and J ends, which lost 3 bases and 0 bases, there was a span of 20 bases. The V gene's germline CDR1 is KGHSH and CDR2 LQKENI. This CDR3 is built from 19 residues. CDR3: CASSPNFQGPPANTGELFF. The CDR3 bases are TGTGCCAGCTCACCTAATTTTCAGGGACCCCCCGCGAACACCGGGGAGCTGTTTTTT. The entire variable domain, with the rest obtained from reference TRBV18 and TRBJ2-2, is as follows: NAGVMQNPRHLVRRRGQEARLRCSPMKGHSHVYWYRQLPEEGLKFMVYLQKENIIDESGMPKERFSAEFPKEGPSILRIQQVVRGDSAAYFCASSPNFQGPPANTGELFFGEGSRLTVL.

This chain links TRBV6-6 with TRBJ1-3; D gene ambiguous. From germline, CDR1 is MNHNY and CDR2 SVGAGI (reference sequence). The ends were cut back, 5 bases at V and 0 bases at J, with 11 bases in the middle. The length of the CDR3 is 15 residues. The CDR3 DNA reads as TGTGCCAGCAGTCCTACACACGACTCTGGAAACACCATATATTTT. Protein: CASSPTHDSGNTIYF.

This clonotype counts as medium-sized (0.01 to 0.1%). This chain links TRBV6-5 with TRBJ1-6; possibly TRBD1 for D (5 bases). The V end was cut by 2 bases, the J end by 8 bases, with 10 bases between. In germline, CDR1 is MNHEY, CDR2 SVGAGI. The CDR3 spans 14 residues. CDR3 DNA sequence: TGTGCCAGCAGTTACAGAGGGACGGATTCACCCCTCCACTTT. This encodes CASSYRGTDSPLHF.

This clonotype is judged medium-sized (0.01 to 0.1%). CDR3 DNA sequence: TGTGCCAGCAGTTACGGCACAGCTAGCAATCAGCCCCAGCATTTT. This sequence encodes CASSYGTASNQPQHF. J is TRBJ1-5 and V is TRBV6-6; D gene uncertain. The V end lost 2 bases, the J end lost 0 bases, and 8 bases lay between the germline ends. The germline CDR1 and CDR2 sequences are MNHNY and SVGAGI (reference sequence). CDR3 length: 15 residues.

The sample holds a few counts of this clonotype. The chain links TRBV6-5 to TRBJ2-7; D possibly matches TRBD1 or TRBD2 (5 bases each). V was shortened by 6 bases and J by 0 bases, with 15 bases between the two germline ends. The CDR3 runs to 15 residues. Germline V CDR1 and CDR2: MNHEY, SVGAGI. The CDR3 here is CASSLLGASSYEQYF. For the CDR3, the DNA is TGTGCCAGCAGCTTACTCGGGGCCAGCTCCTACGAGCAGTACTTC.

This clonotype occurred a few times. For the CDR3, the DNA is TGTGCCTGGGCGAGCAGCCTGAACACTGAAGCTTTCTTT. Translated, it gives CAWASSLNTEAFF. The rearrangement uses TRBV30 and TRBJ1-1; D gene uncertain. Germline V gene sequence: CDR1 GTSNPN, CDR2 SVGIG (reference sequence). Trimming took 5 bases from V and 0 from J, leaving 10 bases between them. The CDR3 is 13 residues long.

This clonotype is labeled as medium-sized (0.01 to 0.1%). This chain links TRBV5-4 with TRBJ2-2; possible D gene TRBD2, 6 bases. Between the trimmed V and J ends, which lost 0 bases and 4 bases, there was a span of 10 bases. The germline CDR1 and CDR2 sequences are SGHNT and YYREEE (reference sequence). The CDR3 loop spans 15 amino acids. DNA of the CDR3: TGTGCCAGCAGCTTGGGGCGGGGTACCACCGGGGAGCTGTTTTTT. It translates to CASSLGRGTTGELFF.

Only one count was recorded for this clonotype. The CDR3 is CSARVGGAGDEQFF. The CDR3 nucleotides are TGCAGTGCTAGAGTGGGGGGGGCTGGCGATGAGCAGTTCTTC. V gene TRBV20-1 combines with J gene TRBJ2-1; TRBD2 might be the D (7 bases). Germline-derived CDR1 and CDR2 are DFQATT and SNEGSKA (reference sequence). The CDR3 is made up of 14 amino acids. V was shortened by 1 base and J by 8 bases, with 15 bases between the two germline ends.

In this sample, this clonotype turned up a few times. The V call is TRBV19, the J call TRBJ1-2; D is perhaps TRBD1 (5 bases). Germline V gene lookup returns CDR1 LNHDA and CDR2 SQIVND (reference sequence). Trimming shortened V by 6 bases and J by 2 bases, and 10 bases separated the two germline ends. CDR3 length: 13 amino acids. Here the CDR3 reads CASSQGRNYGYTF. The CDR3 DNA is TGTGCCAGTAGCCAGGGCCGCAACTATGGCTACACCTTC.

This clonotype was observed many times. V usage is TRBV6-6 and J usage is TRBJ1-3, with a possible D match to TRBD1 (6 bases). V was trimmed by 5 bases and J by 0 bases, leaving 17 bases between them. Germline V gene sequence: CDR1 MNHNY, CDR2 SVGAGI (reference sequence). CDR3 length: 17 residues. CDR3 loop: CASSTFGGGGSGNTIYF. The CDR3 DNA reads TGTGCCAGCAGTACCTTTGGGGGCGGAGGCTCTGGAAACACCATATATTTT.

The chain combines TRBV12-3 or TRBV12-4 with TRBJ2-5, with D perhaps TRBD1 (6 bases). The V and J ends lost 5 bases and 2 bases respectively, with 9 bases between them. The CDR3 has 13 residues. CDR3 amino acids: CASSPGQQETQYF. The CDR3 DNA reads TGTGCCAGCAGTCCCGGACAGCAAGAGACCCAGTACTTC.

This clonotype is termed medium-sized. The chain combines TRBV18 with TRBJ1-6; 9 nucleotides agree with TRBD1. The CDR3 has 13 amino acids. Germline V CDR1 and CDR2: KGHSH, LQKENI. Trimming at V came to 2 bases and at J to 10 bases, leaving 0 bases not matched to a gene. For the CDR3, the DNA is TGTGCCAGCTCACCAGGGACAGGGTCACCCCTCCACTTT. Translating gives CASSPGTGSPLHF. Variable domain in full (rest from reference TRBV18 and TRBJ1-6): NAGVMQNPRHLVRRRGQEARLRCSPMKGHSHVYWYRQLPEEGLKFMVYLQKENIIDESGMPKERFSAEFPKEGPSILRIQQVVRGDSAAYFCASSPGTGSPLHFGNGTRLTVT.

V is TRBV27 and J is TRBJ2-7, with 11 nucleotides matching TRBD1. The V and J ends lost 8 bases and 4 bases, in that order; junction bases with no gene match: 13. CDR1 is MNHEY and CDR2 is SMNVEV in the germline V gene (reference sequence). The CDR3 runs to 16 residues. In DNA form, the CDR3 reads TGTGCCAGCTCCTCCCCGCCGGGACAGGGGGTATACGAGCAGTACTTC. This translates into CASSSPPGQGVYEQYF.

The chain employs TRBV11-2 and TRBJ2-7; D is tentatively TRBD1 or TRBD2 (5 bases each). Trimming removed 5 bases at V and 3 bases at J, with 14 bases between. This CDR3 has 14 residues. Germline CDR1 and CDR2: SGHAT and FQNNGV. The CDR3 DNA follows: TGTGCCAGCAGCCCAGTGGGACCCAACTACGAGCAGTACTTC. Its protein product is CASSPVGPNYEQYF.